The text below deals with one T cell receptor beta chain. The data were taken from a study of shared clonotypes between healthy human individuals. The CDR3 spans 14 residues. CDR1 LNHDA and CDR2 SQIVND come from the germline V gene (reference sequence). V was pared by 8 bases and J by 4 bases, with 14 bases between. Execution of the assay was at deep level. Sequencing was performed with immunoSEQ multiplex PCR; in TCRdb, only in-frame clones are kept and a portion is missing. Of about 1.1 million clones in the sample, approximately 80% were seen once. This clonotype originated in a man aged 18 to 29 in good health. Some clones in this sample may be carry-over from other donors' samples. The sample taken for sequencing was memory CD4+ T cells from PBMCs. Subset here: CD45RA-negative fraction. The chain combines TRBV19 with TRBJ1-4; a weak D match, TRBD1 (5 bases). The CDR3 DNA reads as TGTGCCAGTTCCGTTGGGGGGTATAATGAAAAACTGTTTTTT. Encoded protein: CASSVGGYNEKLFF.